This is a list of T cell receptor beta chains from one sample in a study of T cells in Graves' hyperthyroidism and ophthalmopathy. TCRdb ran MiXCR on the multiplex PCR reads and lists one entry per CDR3 protein. The sample yields approximately 690,000 distinct CDR3 sequences, roughly 15% seen once. Material for sequencing was blood. The origin of the receptors is a woman aged 50 to 65 with Graves' ophthalmopathy. Both conserved end residues are part of each CDR3. The D gene is left open where the match is weak. Size is omitted from some rows. Given values are once, few, many or a class for expanded clones.

>TRBJ2-7|NA|NA|TRBV27
CASSLMGCGFRGSYEQYF
TGTGCCAGCAGTTTAATGGGATGCGGGTTTAGGGGTTCCTACGAGCAGTACTTC
>TRBJ2-1|NA|NA|TRBV7-2
CASSLASRGWQFF
TGTGCCAGCAGCTTAGCGTCACGGGGATGGCAGTTCTTC
>TRBJ2-5|TRBD2|many|TRBV12-3/TRBV12-4
CASSPSRASGREETQYF
TGTGCCAGCAGTCCCTCCCGAGCTAGCGGGAGAGAGGAGACCCAGTACTTC
>TRBJ1-3|TRBD1|many|TRBV2
CASSAYQGAGGNTIYF
TGTGCCAGCAGTGCTTACCAGGGGGCAGGTGGAAACACCATATATTTT
>TRBJ2-1|NA|NA|TRBV20-1
CSARAGPSNEQFF
TGCAGTGCTAGAGCAGGTCCCTCCAATGAGCAGTTCTTC
>TRBJ1-2|NA|few|TRBV10-3
CAISGYRTRYGYTF
TGTGCCATCAGTGGCTACAGGACTAGATATGGCTACACCTTC
>TRBJ2-7|NA|many|TRBV13
CASGKARVEQYF
TGTGCCAGCGGTAAGGCCAGGGTAGAGCAGTACTTC
>TRBJ1-5|NA|many|TRBV10-3
CAISESRNQPQHF
TGTGCCATCAGTGAGTCGCGCAATCAGCCCCAGCATTTT
>TRBJ2-7|TRBD2|few|TRBV18
CASSPYLADSYEQYF
TGTGCCAGCTCACCATATCTAGCGGACTCCTACGAGCAGTACTTC
>TRBJ1-6|NA|many|TRBV30
CAWSYRNSPLHF
TGTGCCTGGAGTTATAGGAATTCACCCCTCCACTTT
>TRBJ2-5|NA|many|TRBV28
CASSWEPGQPQETQYF
TGTGCCAGCAGTTGGGAACCGGGCCAACCCCAAGAGACCCAGTACTTC
>TRBJ2-1|TRBD1|NA|TRBV6-5
CASSNRDRLNNEQFF
TGTGCCAGCAGTAACCGGGACAGGTTAAACAATGAGCAGTTCTTC
>TRBJ1-2|NA|NA|TRBV9
CASSARTDYGYTF
TGTGCCAGCAGCGCCCGGACTGACTATGGCTACACCTTC
>TRBJ1-1|NA|many|TRBV3-1
CASRQSASGGNTEAFF
TGTGCCAGCAGACAAAGTGCGTCTGGGGGGAACACTGAAGCTTTCTTT
>TRBJ2-7|NA|many|TRBV7-2
CASSLGLGHYEQYF
TGTGCCAGCAGCTTAGGACTAGGGCACTACGAGCAGTACTTC
>TRBJ1-1|TRBD1|few|TRBV9
CASSVSMTGGLTEAFF
TGTGCCAGCAGCGTTTCAATGACAGGGGGATTGACTGAAGCTTTCTTT
>TRBJ2-3|TRBD2|NA|TRBV5-5
CASSLVGLAGGRDTQYF
TGTGCCAGCAGCTTGGTCGGGCTAGCGGGAGGGCGAGATACGCAGTATTTT
>TRBJ2-6|TRBD2|few|TRBV5-6
CASSGTGDSGANVLTF
TGTGCTAGCAGCGGGACGGGAGACTCTGGGGCCAACGTCCTGACTTTC
>TRBJ1-1|NA|many|TRBV29-1
CSVEGGGNTEAFF
TGCAGCGTTGAAGGTGGCGGGAACACTGAAGCTTTCTTT
>TRBJ2-5|NA|few|TRBV5-1
CASSLEARGLETQYF
TGCGCCAGCAGCTTGGAGGCGCGGGGACTAGAGACCCAGTACTTC
>TRBJ2-5|TRBD2|many|TRBV7-2
CASSLAKLAGQETQYF
TGTGCCAGCAGCTTAGCGAAACTAGCGGGCCAAGAGACCCAGTACTTC
>TRBJ2-5|NA|many|TRBV29-1
CSVAASQETQYF
TGCAGCGTTGCGGCCAGCCAAGAGACCCAGTACTTC
>TRBJ2-2|NA|few|TRBV4-2
CASSQASGINGELFF
TGTGCCAGCAGCCAAGCTTCAGGGATAAACGGGGAGCTGTTTTTT
>TRBJ2-1|NA|many|TRBV6-1
CASSRAGVLYNEQFF
TGTGCCAGCAGTCGAGCGGGTGTACTTTACAATGAGCAGTTCTTC
>TRBJ2-5|NA|many|TRBV7-9
CASSYRRGSKYF
TGTGCCAGCAGCTACCGTCGGGGGTCTAAGTACTTC
>TRBJ1-1|TRBD1|many|TRBV7-8
CASSNRGDTEAFF
TGTGCCAGCAGTAACAGGGGGGACACTGAAGCTTTCTTT
>TRBJ2-5|NA|few|TRBV12-5
CASGSLGETQYF
TGTGCTAGTGGGTCGCTGGGAGAAACCCAGTACTTC
>TRBJ1-1|NA|few|TRBV9
CASSVAQENTEAFF
TGTGCCAGCAGCGTAGCGCAGGAGAACACTGAAGCTTTCTTT
>TRBJ1-1|NA|many|TRBV6-2/TRBV6-3
CASSYVGGAEAFF
TGTGCCAGCAGTTACGTAGGAGGCGCTGAAGCTTTCTTT
>TRBJ2-1|TRBD2|many|TRBV7-9
CASSPRLAGVGEQFF
TGTGCCAGCAGCCCCAGGCTAGCGGGAGTGGGTGAGCAGTTCTTC
>TRBJ2-3|TRBD2|many|TRBV5-1
CASRGLAGAGADTQYF
TGCGCCAGCAGAGGACTAGCGGGAGCCGGGGCAGATACGCAGTATTTT
>TRBJ2-7|TRBD1|NA|TRBV10-3
CAISESGPQGAGYEQYF
TGTGCCATCAGTGAGTCGGGTCCGCAGGGGGCTGGCTACGAGCAGTACTTC
>TRBJ2-2|NA|few|TRBV7-6
CASSPGLRPPDGELFF
TGTGCCAGCAGCCCCGGCCTCCGGCCCCCGGACGGGGAGCTGTTTTTT
>TRBJ2-2|TRBD1|NA|TRBV20-1
CSADPPQGAPAGELFF
TGCAGTGCTGACCCCCCACAGGGGGCCCCAGCCGGGGAGCTGTTTTTT
>TRBJ2-7|TRBD2|many|TRBV6-2/TRBV6-3
CASSYAGGYEQYF
TGTGCCAGCAGTTACGCGGGAGGCTACGAGCAGTACTTC
>TRBJ2-6|TRBD2|few|TRBV2
CASRVEGLAGDSGANVLTF
TGTGCCAGCAGGGTTGAAGGACTAGCGGGCGACTCTGGGGCCAACGTCCTGACTTTC
>TRBJ2-7|TRBD1|many|TRBV7-6
CASQGQGKVEQYF
TGTGCCAGCCAGGGACAGGGTAAGGTCGAGCAGTACTTC
>TRBJ2-1|TRBD1|NA|TRBV19
CASSIDRFQGQDFGNEQFF
TGTGCCAGTAGTATAGATCGGTTCCAAGGACAGGACTTTGGCAATGAGCAGTTCTTC
>TRBJ2-1|NA|many|TRBV28
CASSLMDEQFF
TGTGCCAGCAGTTTAATGGATGAGCAGTTCTTC